These 31 T cell receptor beta chains came from one sample sequenced in a study of T cell responses to AZD1222 COVID-19 vaccine. The data were produced by immunoSEQ multiplex PCR, yet TCRdb's version contains in-frame clones alone and is incomplete. The table records 95,000 to 100,000 clones, roughly 92% of them present only once. The sequenced sample was peripheral blood, obtained 28 days after the second AZD1222 dose. These receptors all stem from an adult who received the AZD1222 COVID-19 vaccine.

This chain links TRBV7-2 with TRBJ2-5; a weak D match, TRBD1 (5 bases). V dropped 1 base and J dropped 3 bases, with 12 bases sitting between them. Germline V gene sequence: CDR1 SGHTA, CDR2 FQGNSA. The CDR3 totals 15 residues. As DNA, the CDR3 is TGTGCCAGCAGCTTAGTAAGGGGTGGGGAAGAGACCCAGTACTTC. Protein product: CASSLVRGGEETQYF.

The V gene is TRBV25-1, the J gene TRBJ2-1; 8 nucleotides align to TRBD2. The CDR3 covers 16 residues. Germline V gene sequence: CDR1 MGHDK, CDR2 SYGVNS. The trim removed 3 bases at V and 4 bases at J, leaving 8 bases unmatched. The CDR3 nucleotides are TGTGCCAGCAGTGACGAGGTAACGGGAGGGTACAATGAGCAGTTCTTC. Its translation: CASSDEVTGGYNEQFF.

The chain combines TRBV4-2 with TRBJ2-7, with 8 bases lining up with TRBD2. CDR3 length: 17 residues. The germline V gene has CDR1 LGHNA and CDR2 YNFKEQ. Trimming removed 0 bases from V and 0 bases from J; junction bases left unmatched: 7. Written as DNA, the CDR3 is TGTGCCAGCAGCCAAGATCGAACAAGCGGGAGCTCCTACGAGCAGTACTTC. The encoded protein is CASSQDRTSGSSYEQYF.

J is TRBJ2-7 and V is TRBV19; unclear D gene. CDR1 and CDR2 from the germline V gene are LNHDA and SQIVND (reference sequence). V was pared by 2 bases and J by 3 bases, with 8 bases between. The CDR3 contains 13 residues. The CDR3 spells CASSIKGDYEQYF. The CDR3 coding sequence is TGTGCCAGTAGTATAAAAGGAGACTACGAGCAGTACTTC.

The gene calls are TRBV6-5 and TRBJ2-7, with D possibly matching TRBD1 (5 bases). The V end was cut by 5 bases, the J end by 5 bases, with 10 bases between. The CDR3 is made up of 12 amino acids. CDR1 and CDR2 (germline): MNHEY, SVGAGI. CDR3 in amino acids: CASSTSRDEQYF. CDR3 DNA: TGTGCCAGCAGTACCTCCAGGGACGAGCAGTACTTC.

V usage is TRBV29-1 and J usage is TRBJ2-5; D possibly corresponds to TRBD2 (6 bases). The length of the CDR3 is 15 residues. Trimming stripped 6 bases from V and 6 bases from J, with 23 bases between. Germline V gene lookup returns CDR1 SQVTM and CDR2 ANQGSEA. CDR3 coding DNA: TGCAGCGTAGGCCCTGTGGAGACGGGGGTAAAGACCCAGTACTTC. Its protein product is CSVGPVETGVKTQYF.

The chain links TRBV2 to TRBJ2-2; TRBD1 is a possible D gene (5 bases). This CDR3 is built from 14 residues. Germline-derived CDR1 and CDR2 are SNHLY and FYNNEI. With 8 bases removed from V and 1 base from J, the gap between germline ends came to 11 bases. The CDR3 region is CASRTRMNTGELFF. The CDR3 nucleotides read TGTGCCAGCCGGACACGGATGAACACCGGGGAGCTGTTTTTT.

The V and J genes are TRBV5-5 and TRBJ1-6, with D possibly TRBD1 on 5 matching bases. The CDR3 covers 17 residues. Germline CDR1 is SGHKS and CDR2 is YYEKEE (reference sequence). Trimming left V 4 bases short and J 0 bases short, with 14 bases between. CDR3 protein: CASSPAGEGSYNSPLHF. DNA of the CDR3: TGTGCCAGCAGCCCGGCGGGGGAAGGCTCCTATAATTCACCCCTCCACTTT.

This clone was found once. V is TRBV5-1 and J is TRBJ1-2, with D possibly TRBD1 on 6 matching bases. The V and J ends lost 7 bases and 5 bases respectively, with 12 bases between them. The CDR3 has 12 residues. Germline CDR1 SGHRS, CDR2 YFSETQ. For the CDR3, the DNA is TGCGCCAGCGACTTCCAGGGGTATGGCTACACCTTC. The encoded protein is CASDFQGYGYTF.

The chain uses TRBV7-3 and TRBJ1-1; unclear D gene. V lost 4 bases to trimming and J lost 0 bases, with 6 bases between them. Germline V gene sequence: CDR1 SGHTA, CDR2 FQGTGA. CDR3 length: 13 residues. The CDR3 coding sequence is TGTGCCAGCAGCTCCACAGTGAACACTGAAGCTTTCTTT. Residues: CASSSTVNTEAFF.

The rearrangement uses TRBV4-2 and TRBJ2-1; D call uncertain. This CDR3 has 16 amino acids. Germline V gives CDR1 LGHNA, CDR2 YNFKEQ. The V end lost 0 bases, the J end lost 3 bases, and 12 bases lay between the germline ends. This CDR3 reads CASSQERPPHYNEQFF. The CDR3 coding sequence is TGTGCCAGCAGCCAAGAGCGTCCCCCGCACTACAATGAGCAGTTCTTC.

The gene calls are TRBV4-1 and TRBJ1-5; D is perhaps TRBD1 (6 bases). The CDR3 loop spans 17 amino acids. Germline V gene data show CDR1 as MGHRA and CDR2 as YSYEKL. The V end was cut by 2 bases, the J end by 7 bases, with 21 bases between. CDR3 bases: TGCGCCAGCAGCCAAATACTAATGAGCAGGGGCGGCCAGCCCCAGCATTTT. Translation gives CASSQILMSRGGQPQHF.

The chain uses TRBV18 and TRBJ1-1; 8 bases agree with TRBD1. The ends lost 2 bases at V and 7 bases at J; junction bases unmatched: 6. The length of the CDR3 is 14 residues. CDR1 is KGHSH, CDR2 LQKENI, per germline. CDR3 loop: CASSPGQGAVEAFF. The DNA for the CDR3 is TGTGCCAGCTCACCAGGGCAGGGGGCAGTTGAAGCTTTCTTT.

This rearrangement joins TRBV5-1 to TRBJ1-1; D gene unclear. The V gene's germline CDR1 is SGHRS and CDR2 YFSETQ. V was clipped by 0 bases and J by 4 bases, with 16 bases between them. The CDR3 totals 16 residues. Written as DNA, the CDR3 is TGCGCCAGCAGCTTGGTGGGGTTCGAGATCGGCACTGAAGCTTTCTTT. Protein: CASSLVGFEIGTEAFF.

The chain recombines TRBV28 with TRBJ1-4, with D maybe TRBD1 (5 bases). V lost 6 bases, J lost 4 bases, and 15 bases lay in between. Germline values: CDR1 MDHEN, CDR2 SYDVKM. The CDR3 runs 15 residues. CDR3 sequence: CASRTGEIVNEKLFF. The CDR3 DNA follows: TGTGCCAGCAGGACGGGGGAGATCGTTAATGAAAAACTGTTTTTT.

The chain is built from TRBV5-1 and TRBJ2-2; 10 bases align to TRBD1. The germline gives CDR1 SGHRS, CDR2 YFSETQ. The CDR3 length is 15 residues. V shed 3 bases, J shed 6 bases, and the junction held 5 bases outside the gene matches. The CDR3 sequence is CASSYTGTGAGELFF. In DNA, the CDR3 is TGCGCCAGCAGCTATACCGGGACAGGGGCCGGGGAGCTGTTTTTT.

This clone was seen just once. The rearrangement joins TRBV2 to TRBJ2-7; 9 bases agree with TRBD2. Per the germline V gene, CDR1 is SNHLY and CDR2 is FYNNEI. CDR3 size: 15 residues. V shed 6 bases, J shed 2 bases, and the junction held 8 bases outside the gene matches. The DNA for the CDR3 is TGTGCCAGCAGGGGTCCACGCGGGGGGGCCTACGAGCAGTACTTC. Its protein is CASRGPRGGAYEQYF.

The chain links TRBV5-1 to TRBJ1-1; TRBD1 is a possible D gene (6 bases). Trimming shortened V by 0 bases and J by 4 bases, and 10 bases separated the two germline ends. The CDR3 contains 14 residues. Germline V gene sequence: CDR1 SGHRS, CDR2 YFSETQ. The chain's CDR3 is CASSLDGQLTEAFF. Written as DNA, the CDR3 is TGCGCCAGCAGCTTGGATGGACAGCTCACTGAAGCTTTCTTT.

The chain combines TRBV5-6 with TRBJ2-3; the D call may be TRBD1 or TRBD2 (5 bases each). The CDR3 sequence is 15 residues long. Trimming stripped 0 bases from V and 2 bases from J, with 10 bases between. CDR1 is SGHDT and CDR2 is YYEEEE in the germline V gene. The CDR3 spells CASSLDGGVTDTQYF. CDR3 in DNA: TGTGCCAGCAGCTTGGATGGGGGAGTCACAGATACGCAGTATTTT.

CDR3: CASTQGAGREQFF. The CDR3 nucleotides are TGTGCCAGCACCCAGGGGGCGGGACGTGAGCAGTTCTTC. The V call is TRBV7-9, the J call TRBJ2-1; the match to TRBD1 covers 8 bases. The CDR3 contains 13 residues. V trimming: 7 bases; J trimming: 9 bases; junction bases outside the gene matches: 8. Germline CDR1 and CDR2: SEHNR and FQNEAQ (reference sequence).

This chain connects TRBV10-2 to TRBJ2-1; 14 bases are a match to TRBD2. This CDR3 contains 16 residues. Germline CDR1 WSHSY, CDR2 SAAADI. V was pared by 6 bases and J by 10 bases, with 11 bases of the junction left unmatched. The CDR3 region is CASSAETSGRAGEQFF. CDR3 DNA: TGCGCCAGCAGCGCAGAGACTAGCGGGAGGGCAGGAGAGCAGTTCTTC.

V is TRBV18 and J is TRBJ1-1; no firm D call. V lost 3 bases to trimming and J lost 1 base, with 15 bases between them. The CDR3 totals 16 residues. Germline CDR1 and CDR2: KGHSH and LQKENI. CDR3 bases: TGTGCCAGCTCACCTTCCTATAGGGAGGGGAACACTGAAGCTTTCTTT. Protein product: CASSPSYREGNTEAFF.

The V gene is TRBV5-1, the J gene TRBJ1-5; D remains unclear. The CDR3 is 13 residues long. CDR1 and CDR2 from the germline V gene are SGHRS and YFSETQ. Between the trimmed V and J ends, which lost 0 bases and 0 bases, there was a span of 1 base. CDR3 coding DNA: TGCGCCAGCAGCTTGGATAGCAATCAGCCCCAGCATTTT. It codes for CASSLDSNQPQHF.

The CDR3 loop reads CASSLGTANTEAFF. The CDR3 DNA sequence: TGTGCCAGCAGCCTAGGGACGGCCAACACTGAAGCTTTCTTT. The chain carries TRBV7-9 and TRBJ1-1; possible D gene TRBD1, 5 bases. Germline V gene sequence: CDR1 SEHNR, CDR2 FQNEAQ (reference sequence). The CDR3 totals 14 residues. V lost 5 bases and J lost 2, with 12 bases in between.

This sequence joins TRBV5-1 and TRBJ1-5, with a weak D call TRBD1 (5 bases). V lost 0 bases, J lost 1 base, and 11 bases lay in between. Germline assignment: CDR1 SGHRS and CDR2 YFSETQ. The CDR3 has 16 residues. The DNA for the CDR3 is TGCGCCAGCAGCTTGGCCAGGGATAAGAGCAATCAGCCCCAGCATTTT. Amino acid sequence: CASSLARDKSNQPQHF.

This sequence joins TRBV28 and TRBJ1-6, with D maybe TRBD1 (6 bases). Germline assignment: CDR1 MDHEN and CDR2 SYDVKM. The CDR3 loop spans 15 amino acids. Trimming took 6 bases from V and 0 from J, leaving 9 bases between them. This chain's CDR3 is CASSVDSSYNSPLHF. In nucleotides, the CDR3 is TGTGCCAGCAGCGTGGACAGCTCCTATAATTCACCCCTCCACTTT.

V and J are TRBV14 and TRBJ1-6; 8 positions agree with TRBD1. The CDR3 runs 15 residues. Germline V CDR1 and CDR2: SGHDN, FVKESK. V trimming: 2 bases; J trimming: 8 bases; junction bases outside the gene matches: 5. The CDR3 DNA is TGTGCCAGCAGCCAAACAGGGGGACGGGATTCACCCCTCCACTTT. Protein product: CASSQTGGRDSPLHF.

This clone was detected only once. The chain is built from TRBV7-9 and TRBJ1-6; TRBD1 matches 7 bases. The CDR3 has 15 residues. CDR1 and CDR2 from the germline V gene are SEHNR and FQNEAQ (reference sequence). With 4 bases clipped from V and 4 bases from J, the junction kept 4 bases outside the gene matches. The CDR3 loop reads CASSYGDRYNSPLHF. CDR3 sequence (DNA): TGTGCCAGCAGCTATGGGGACAGATATAATTCACCCCTCCACTTT.

This sequence joins TRBV4-1 and TRBJ1-1; D not resolved. Between the trimmed V and J ends, which lost 4 bases and 2 bases, there was a span of 8 bases. This CDR3 spans 13 amino acids. Looked up from germline, CDR1 is MGHRA and CDR2 is YSYEKL. This CDR3 reads CASSRTENTEAFF. The CDR3 DNA is TGCGCCAGCAGCCGGACGGAAAACACTGAAGCTTTCTTT.

The chain recombines TRBV7-9 with TRBJ2-1; 7 bases are a match to TRBD1. The germline V gene encodes CDR1 SEHNR and CDR2 FQNEAQ (reference sequence). The J segment lost 4 bases and the V segment lost 3 bases, leaving 6 bases of the junction unmatched. CDR3 length equals 15 residues. The CDR3 DNA follows: TGTGCCAGCAGCTTGATGGGGACAGTGTACAATGAGCAGTTCTTC. It is translated as CASSLMGTVYNEQFF.

The rearrangement links TRBV18 to TRBJ2-7; 12 nucleotides align to TRBD2. The ends lost 5 bases at V and 2 bases at J; junction bases unmatched: 25. The CDR3 runs to 22 residues. CDR1 is KGHSH and CDR2 is LQKENI in the germline V gene. The CDR3 DNA follows: TGTGCCAGCTCAACCGGAACGCTTGGGGGGGGTCGACTAGCGGGAGTTCCCTACGAGCAGTACTTC. Translation gives CASSTGTLGGGRLAGVPYEQYF.